One and the same sample provided the 31 T cell receptor beta chains below, sequenced in a study of neoadjuvant anti-PD-1 for oral cavity cancer. The protocol was immunoSEQ multiplex PCR, while the TCRdb copy is restricted to in-frame clones and leaves out a portion. The sample records around 8,000 clones, around 57% being singletons. Time point defined: after neoadjuvant nivolumab, at surgical resection. The sequencing here drew on PBMCs, taken after nivolumab (anti-PD-1) treatment. The receptors here all came from a person between 35 and 79 years old with oral cavity squamous cell carcinoma.

The rearrangement joins TRBV10-1 to TRBJ2-2; D call uncertain. CDR3 length: 14 residues. V was clipped by 0 bases and J by 6 bases, with 8 bases between them. Germline-derived CDR1 and CDR2 are WNHNN and SYGVQD (reference sequence). The chain's CDR3 is CASSESSEAGELFF. The CDR3 DNA reads as TGCGCCAGCAGTGAGTCCTCCGAGGCCGGGGAGCTGTTTTTT.

The sample holds a few counts of this clone. The rearrangement uses TRBV6-1 and TRBJ2-3, with 9 positions matching TRBD1. Germline V lookup: CDR1 MNHNS, CDR2 SASEGT. The CDR3 length is 15 residues. Losses at the gene ends were 1 base for V and 4 bases for J; bases not matched to a gene: 3. CDR3 DNA: TGTGCCAGCAGTGAAGGGGGACAGGGACCAGATACGCAGTATTTT. The encoded protein is CASSEGGQGPDTQYF.

This clone has just one count. CDR3 sequence reads: CASRADGDNQPQHF. DNA for the CDR3: TGTGCCAGCAGGGCGGACGGAGACAATCAGCCCCAGCATTTT. The genes are TRBV2 and TRBJ1-5; D not certain. This CDR3 is 14 amino acids long. Trimming pared 6 bases from V and 3 bases from J, leaving 12 bases between. Germline lookup yields CDR1 SNHLY and CDR2 FYNNEI.

The chain recombines TRBV4-3 with TRBJ2-7; 7 bases match TRBD1. The trim removed 3 bases at V and 0 bases at J, leaving 5 bases unmatched. The CDR3 totals 15 residues. CDR1 and CDR2 from the germline V gene are LGHNA and YSLEER. The CDR3 nucleotides are TGCGCCAGCAGCCACGGGACAGCCTTCTCCTACGAGCAGTACTTC. Protein product: CASSHGTAFSYEQYF.

The rearrangement joins TRBV25-1 to TRBJ2-5; 9 bases match TRBD2. Looked up from germline, CDR1 is MGHDK and CDR2 is SYGVNS. The J segment lost 5 bases and the V segment lost 2 bases, leaving 9 bases of the junction unmatched. The CDR3 is 16 amino acids. CDR3 sequence (DNA): TGTGCCAGCAGTGAACTAGGGACTAGCCTCGAGGAGACCCAGTACTTC. Its protein product is CASSELGTSLEETQYF.

In this sample, this clone turned up once. The J gene is TRBJ1-1, the V gene TRBV5-3; D is unresolved. TRBV5-3 is classed as an ORF, of uncertain function. The germline V and J ends were trimmed by 6 bases and 1 base, with 16 bases remaining between them. This CDR3 has 15 residues. The CDR3, as DNA: TGTGCCAGAAAGGAGCACGGGGTTTCGAACACTGAAGCTTTCTTT. Encoded protein: CARKEHGVSNTEAFF.

The chain has TRBV28 and TRBJ1-2, with a possible D match to TRBD1 (6 bases). The germline V gene has CDR1 MDHEN and CDR2 SYDVKM. Trimming cost V 6 bases and J 2 bases, with 16 bases left between them. CDR3 length: 15 residues. Here the CDR3 reads CASRTTGTSNYGYTF. CDR3 bases: TGTGCCAGCAGAACCACAGGGACGTCGAACTATGGCTACACCTTC.

The chain links TRBV29-1 to TRBJ1-2; D might be TRBD1 (6 bases). Between the trimmed V and J ends, which lost 3 bases and 4 bases, there was a span of 12 bases. The CDR3 has 13 amino acids. Germline assignment: CDR1 SQVTM and CDR2 ANQGSEA. The CDR3 loop reads CSVEGGGFYGYTF. The CDR3 nucleotides are TGCAGCGTTGAGGGGGGCGGGTTCTATGGCTACACCTTC.

The chain has TRBV28 and TRBJ2-3; 11 positions match TRBD2. The CDR3 sequence is 14 residues long. With V trimmed by 5 bases and J by 4 bases, 2 bases remained unmatched. Germline V gene lookup returns CDR1 MDHEN and CDR2 SYDVKM. The CDR3 is CASSLLAGADTQYF. Written as DNA, the CDR3 is TGTGCCAGCAGTCTACTAGCGGGGGCAGATACGCAGTATTTT.

The rearrangement links TRBV6-6 to TRBJ2-7; 8 bases are a match to TRBD2. J gave up 2 bases and V 6 bases, and 9 bases lay outside the gene matches. CDR1 and CDR2 from the germline V gene are MNHNY and SVGAGI (reference sequence). The CDR3 spans 15 residues. CDR3 DNA: TGTGCCAGCAGACGCGGGGGGTCCGATACCTACGAGCAGTACTTC. The encoded protein is CASRRGGSDTYEQYF.

This chain connects TRBV9 to TRBJ1-1; D is unresolved. Germline CDR1 reads SGDLS; CDR2 reads YYNGEE. The CDR3 loop spans 13 amino acids. Trimming cost V 1 base and J 5 bases, with 9 bases left between them. The CDR3 DNA reads TGTGCCAGCAGCGTATTTCGCGAGACTGAAGCTTTCTTT. Protein product: CASSVFRETEAFF.

The chain uses TRBV28 and TRBJ2-7; D may be TRBD2 (5 bases). The CDR3 has 16 residues. Germline-derived CDR1 and CDR2 are MDHEN and SYDVKM. Trimming left V 5 bases short and J 3 bases short, with 20 bases between. CDR3 in DNA: TGTGCCAGCAGTCCTCCCTTCACTGGGAGCGGCTACGAGCAGTACTTC. Its translation: CASSPPFTGSGYEQYF.

The rearrangement joins TRBV10-3 to TRBJ2-3, with 10 bases that match TRBD2. Germline trimming cut 6 bases from V and 1 base from J; bases unmatched to any gene: 10. This CDR3 is built from 17 residues. The germline gives CDR1 ENHRY, CDR2 SYGVKD. CDR3 region: CAIRASGGARGTDTQYF. CDR3 nucleotides: TGTGCCATCAGGGCCAGCGGGGGGGCCCGGGGCACAGATACGCAGTATTTT.

This clone was seen only a few times. The CDR3 nucleotides are TGTGCCAGCAGTGTGGAAAGAAACACCATATATTTT. Translating gives CASSVERNTIYF. V is TRBV2 and J is TRBJ1-3; D is unresolved. With 4 bases removed from V and 5 bases from J, the gap between germline ends came to 6 bases. The CDR3 covers 12 residues. Germline values: CDR1 SNHLY, CDR2 FYNNEI.

The genes are TRBV20-1 and TRBJ1-1; D unclear. The germline gives CDR1 DFQATT, CDR2 SNEGSKA (reference sequence). Trimming took off 1 base at V and 4 bases at J, with 1 base between the two ends. The CDR3 runs 10 residues. In DNA, the CDR3 is TGCAGTGCTAGAGGCACTGAAGCTTTCTTT. The encoded protein is CSARGTEAFF.

The gene calls are TRBV5-6 and TRBJ1-2; weak D call: TRBD1 (5 bases). The CDR3 extends over 14 amino acids. Germline loops: CDR1 SGHDT, CDR2 YYEEEE. With 0 bases removed from V and 5 bases from J, the gap between germline ends came to 11 bases. In DNA, the CDR3 is TGTGCCAGCAGCTTGGGAGCAGGGCATTATGGCTACACCTTC. This gives the protein CASSLGAGHYGYTF.

This chain connects TRBV5-5 to TRBJ1-4; D call uncertain. V was trimmed by 4 bases and J by 10 bases, leaving 11 bases between them. This CDR3 spans 12 amino acids. Per the germline V gene, CDR1 is SGHKS and CDR2 is YYEKEE (reference sequence). CDR3 sequence: CASSPTEPKLFF. DNA of the CDR3: TGTGCCAGCAGCCCTACAGAACCAAAACTGTTTTTT.

V usage is TRBV6-5 and J usage is TRBJ2-7; 7 bases fit TRBD2. The CDR3 totals 13 residues. In germline, CDR1 is MNHEY, CDR2 SVGAGI. J lost 3 bases, V lost 2 bases, and 1 base had no gene match. The chain's CDR3 is CASSYREGYEQYF. DNA for the CDR3: TGTGCCAGCAGTTACAGGGAGGGCTACGAGCAGTACTTC.

The chain uses TRBV5-4 and TRBJ2-7; D is perhaps TRBD1 (5 bases). Germline CDR1 reads SGHNT; CDR2 reads YYREEE (reference sequence). This CDR3 comprises 11 residues. The V gene lost 4 bases and the J gene lost 9 bases, with 11 bases spanning the gap. The CDR3 DNA reads TGTGCCAGCAGCAGCGACAGAGTGCAGTACTTC. Translation gives CASSSDRVQYF.

This chain joins TRBV30 and TRBJ1-2; no clear D. The germline V gene has CDR1 GTSNPN and CDR2 SVGIG (reference sequence). V was clipped by 3 bases and J by 5 bases, with 10 bases between them. The CDR3 spans 12 residues. CDR3 protein: CAWSWSGYGYTF. In DNA form, the CDR3 reads TGTGCCTGGAGCTGGTCAGGATATGGCTACACCTTC. Filled out from reference TRBV30 and TRBJ1-2, the complete variable domain reads SQTIHQWPATLVQPVGSPLSLECTVEGTSNPNLYWYRQAAGRGLQLLFYSVGIGQISSEVPQNLSASRPQDRQFILSSKKLLLSDSGFYLCAWSWSGYGYTFGSGTRLTVV.

The gene calls are TRBV7-2 and TRBJ1-2; D perhaps matches TRBD1 (6 bases). The germline V and J ends were trimmed by 0 bases and 1 base, with 6 bases remaining between them. Germline assignment: CDR1 SGHTA and CDR2 FQGNSA. CDR3 length equals 14 residues. CDR3 bases: TGTGCCAGCAGCTTAGCGGGACATAACTATGGCTACACCTTC. Its translation is CASSLAGHNYGYTF.

This clone was seen a handful of times. This chain connects TRBV19 to TRBJ1-1; TRBD1 might be the D (5 bases). Trimming stripped 3 bases from V and 3 bases from J, with 14 bases between. The CDR3 runs 15 residues. Germline CDR1 LNHDA, CDR2 SQIVND (reference sequence). As DNA, the CDR3 is TGTGCCAGTAGTATCGGCACAGGTCGAGACACTGAAGCTTTCTTT. Translation: CASSIGTGRDTEAFF.

The chain couples TRBV7-9 to TRBJ2-7; perhaps TRBD1 as D (5 bases). This CDR3 has 14 amino acids. V lost 4 bases to trimming and J lost 6 bases, with 16 bases between them. The germline V gene has CDR1 SEHNR and CDR2 FQNEAQ (reference sequence). The CDR3: CASSSLQGIGEQYF. CDR3 bases: TGTGCCAGCAGCTCCCTCCAGGGTATCGGCGAGCAGTACTTC.

V is TRBV7-2 and J is TRBJ1-4; tentative D call: TRBD1 (5 bases). The CDR3 runs to 14 residues. Germline V gives CDR1 SGHTA, CDR2 FQGNSA. V was pared by 5 bases and J by 3 bases, with 10 bases between. CDR3 in amino acids: CASSLDSSNEKLFF. CDR3 nucleotides: TGTGCCAGCAGCCTCGACAGTTCTAATGAAAAACTGTTTTTT.

This sequence joins TRBV12-5 and TRBJ2-5; 11 positions agree with TRBD1. This CDR3 has 16 amino acids. Germline assignment: CDR1 LGHNT and CDR2 FRNRAP. Losses at the gene ends were 1 base for V and 2 bases for J; bases not matched to a gene: 3. Here the CDR3 reads CASGLAGDRGQETQYF. CDR3 DNA sequence: TGTGCTAGTGGTTTGGCAGGGGACAGGGGGCAAGAGACCCAGTACTTC.

The chain recombines TRBV9 with TRBJ2-2, with 10 bases matching TRBD1. The CDR3 is 16 residues long. The V gene's germline CDR1 is SGDLS and CDR2 YYNGEE. V was clipped by 5 bases and J by 3 bases; unmatched bases: 7. CDR3 DNA sequence: TGTGCCAGCAGGCCCCCAGGGACAGGGGACACCGGGGAGCTGTTTTTT. Its translation: CASRPPGTGDTGELFF.

The J gene is TRBJ1-5, the V gene TRBV7-8; TRBD1 aligns across 7 bases. CDR3 length equals 17 residues. V lost 0 bases and J lost 3; bases outside the gene matches: 8. In germline, CDR1 is SGHVS, CDR2 FQNEAQ. In DNA, the CDR3 is TGTGCCAGCAGCTTAGCGGTTCGGACAGGCTACAATCAGCCCCAGCATTTT. Encoded protein: CASSLAVRTGYNQPQHF.

The V call is TRBV2, the J call TRBJ1-4, with TRBD1 as a possible D gene (6 bases). CDR3 length: 17 residues. The germline CDR1 and CDR2 sequences are SNHLY and FYNNEI. V shed 0 bases and J shed 4 bases, with 15 bases lying between them. For the CDR3, the DNA is TGTGCCAGCAGTGAAGCCCCGCGGACAGAAAGTAATGAAAAACTGTTTTTT. Translating it yields CASSEAPRTESNEKLFF.

This clone was seen just once. The chain employs TRBV6-1 and TRBJ1-5; 7 bases map to TRBD1. There are 14 residues in the CDR3. CDR1 is MNHNS, CDR2 SASEGT, per germline. With V trimmed by 4 bases and J by 7 bases, 7 bases remained unmatched. The CDR3: CASSGRQGMQPQHF. CDR3 nucleotide sequence: TGTGCCAGCAGTGGACGACAGGGAATGCAGCCCCAGCATTTT.

The rearrangement links TRBV11-3 to TRBJ2-3, with 7 bases matching TRBD1. The germline V gene has CDR1 SGHNT and CDR2 YENEEA. The length of the CDR3 is 16 residues. Trimming removed 1 base from V and 2 bases from J; junction bases left unmatched: 6. CDR3 in DNA: TGTGCCAGCAGCTTAGGGGAGACAGGGATCACAGATACGCAGTATTTT. Its protein product is CASSLGETGITDTQYF.

This sequence joins TRBV7-2 and TRBJ2-2; D remains ambiguous. Trimming shortened V by 6 bases and J by 0 bases, and 8 bases separated the two germline ends. The CDR3 length is 14 residues. Germline V gives CDR1 SGHTA, CDR2 FQGNSA. CDR3 DNA: TGTGCCAGCAGTAAGGGTCCGAACACCGGGGAGCTGTTTTTT. Its translation is CASSKGPNTGELFF.